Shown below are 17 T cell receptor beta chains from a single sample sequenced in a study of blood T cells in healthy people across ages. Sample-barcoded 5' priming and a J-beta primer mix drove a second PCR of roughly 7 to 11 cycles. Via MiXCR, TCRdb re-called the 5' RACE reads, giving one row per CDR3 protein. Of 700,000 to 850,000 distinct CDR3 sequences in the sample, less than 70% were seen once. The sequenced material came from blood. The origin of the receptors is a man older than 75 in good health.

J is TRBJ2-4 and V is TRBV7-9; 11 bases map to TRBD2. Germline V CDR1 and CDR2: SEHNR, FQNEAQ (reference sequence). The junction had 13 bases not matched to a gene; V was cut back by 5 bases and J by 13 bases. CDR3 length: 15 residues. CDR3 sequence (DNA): TGTGCCAGCAGCCAGACTAGCGGGGCGGGGAATGAGCAGTACTTC. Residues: CASSQTSGAGNEQYF.

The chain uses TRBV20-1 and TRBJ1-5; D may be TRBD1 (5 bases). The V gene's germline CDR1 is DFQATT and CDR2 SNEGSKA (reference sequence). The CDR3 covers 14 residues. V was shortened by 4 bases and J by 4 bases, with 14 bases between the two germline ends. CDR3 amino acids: CSATGGGGNQPQHF. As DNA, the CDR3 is TGCAGTGCTACTGGCGGGGGGGGGAATCAGCCCCAGCATTTT.

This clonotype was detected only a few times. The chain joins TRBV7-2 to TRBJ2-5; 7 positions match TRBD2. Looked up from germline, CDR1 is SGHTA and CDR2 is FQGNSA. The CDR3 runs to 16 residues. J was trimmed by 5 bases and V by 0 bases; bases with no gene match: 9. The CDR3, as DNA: TGTGCCAGCAGCTTAGCACGCGGGAGAGGTCCGGAGACCCAGTACTTC. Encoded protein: CASSLARGRGPETQYF.

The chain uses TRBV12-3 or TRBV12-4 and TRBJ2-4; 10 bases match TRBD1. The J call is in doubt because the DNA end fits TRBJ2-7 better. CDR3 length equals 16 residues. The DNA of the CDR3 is TGTGCCAGCAGACTCCGGGGACGACAGGGGGCTGACGAGCAGTACTTC. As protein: CASRLRGRQGADEQYF.

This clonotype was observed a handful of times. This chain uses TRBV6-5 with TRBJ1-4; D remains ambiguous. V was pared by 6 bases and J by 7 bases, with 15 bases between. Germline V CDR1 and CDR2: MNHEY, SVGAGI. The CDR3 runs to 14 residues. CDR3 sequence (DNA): TGTGCCAGCAGCCTAGTCGGCGCGGGTGAAAAACTGTTTTTT. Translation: CASSLVGAGEKLFF.

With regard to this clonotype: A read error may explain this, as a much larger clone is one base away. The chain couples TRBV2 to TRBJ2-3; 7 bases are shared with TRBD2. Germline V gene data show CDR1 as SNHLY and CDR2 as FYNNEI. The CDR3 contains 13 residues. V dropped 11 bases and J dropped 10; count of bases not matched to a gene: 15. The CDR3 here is CAGLRGGDAAQYF. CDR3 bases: TGTGCCGGCCTACGGGGAGGGGACGCCGCGCAGTATTTT.

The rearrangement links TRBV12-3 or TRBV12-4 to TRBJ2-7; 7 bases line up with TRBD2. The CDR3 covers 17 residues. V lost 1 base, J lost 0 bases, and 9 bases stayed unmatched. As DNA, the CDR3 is TGTGCCAGCAGTTTAGAGCTAGCGGAGGGGTTCTCCTACGAGCAGTACTTC. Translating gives CASSLELAEGFSYEQYF.

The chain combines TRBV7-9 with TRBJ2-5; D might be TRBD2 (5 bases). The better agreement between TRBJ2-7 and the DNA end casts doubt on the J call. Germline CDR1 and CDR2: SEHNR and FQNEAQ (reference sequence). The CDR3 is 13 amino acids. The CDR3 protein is CASSLAGGFEQYF. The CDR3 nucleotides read TGTGCCAGCAGCTTAGCCGGAGGATTCGAGCAGTACTTC.

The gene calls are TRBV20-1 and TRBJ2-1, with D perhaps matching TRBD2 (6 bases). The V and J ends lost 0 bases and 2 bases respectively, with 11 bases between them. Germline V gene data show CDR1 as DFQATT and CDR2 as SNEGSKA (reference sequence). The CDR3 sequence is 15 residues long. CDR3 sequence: CSARETWEAYNEQFF. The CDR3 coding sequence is TGCAGTGCTAGAGAGACGTGGGAGGCCTACAATGAGCAGTTCTTC.

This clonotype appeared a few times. DNA for the CDR3: TGTGCCAGCAGCGCCCCAACAGGGGCGATAAGCTCTGGGGCCAACGTCCTGACTTTC. Amino acid sequence: CASSAPTGAISSGANVLTF. The chain joins TRBV9 to TRBJ2-6; 7 bases agree with TRBD1. There are 19 residues in the CDR3. Looked up from germline, CDR1 is SGDLS and CDR2 is YYNGEE. The trim removed 3 bases at V and 0 bases at J, leaving 12 bases unmatched.

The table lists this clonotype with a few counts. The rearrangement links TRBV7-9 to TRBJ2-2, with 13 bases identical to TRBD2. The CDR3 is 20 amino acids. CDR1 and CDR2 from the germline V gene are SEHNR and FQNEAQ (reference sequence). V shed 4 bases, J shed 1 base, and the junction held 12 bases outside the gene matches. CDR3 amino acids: CASSSRLAGGRMGNTGELFF. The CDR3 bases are TGTGCCAGCAGCTCGCGACTAGCGGGAGGCCGGATGGGGAACACCGGGGAGCTGTTTTTT.

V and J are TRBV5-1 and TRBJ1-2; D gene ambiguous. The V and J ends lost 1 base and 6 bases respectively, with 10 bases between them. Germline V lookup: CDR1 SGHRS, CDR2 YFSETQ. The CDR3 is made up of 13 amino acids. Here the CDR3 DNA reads TGCGCCAGCAGCTTGATTGCAGAGAATGGCTACACCTTC. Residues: CASSLIAENGYTF. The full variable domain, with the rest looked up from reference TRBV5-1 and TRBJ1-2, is KAGVTQTPRYLIKTRGQQVTLSCSPISGHRSVSWYQQTPGQGLQFLFEYFSETQRNKGNFPGRFSGRQFSNSRSEMNVSTLELGDSALYLCASSLIAENGYTFGSGTRLTVV.

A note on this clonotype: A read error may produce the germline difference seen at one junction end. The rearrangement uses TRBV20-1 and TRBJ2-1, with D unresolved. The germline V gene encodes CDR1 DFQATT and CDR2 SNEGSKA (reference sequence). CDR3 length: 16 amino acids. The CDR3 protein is CSASPSLPSPYNERFF. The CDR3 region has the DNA TGCAGTGCTTCCCCAAGTCTACCTTCCCCCTACAATGAGCGGTTCTTC.

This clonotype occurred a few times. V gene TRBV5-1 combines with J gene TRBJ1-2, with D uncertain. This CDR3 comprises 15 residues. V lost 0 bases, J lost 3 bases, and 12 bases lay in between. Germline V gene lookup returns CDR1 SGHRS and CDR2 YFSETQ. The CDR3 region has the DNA TGCGCCAGCAGCTTGGATTCTCCCTTCTACTATGGCTACACCTTC. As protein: CASSLDSPFYYGYTF.

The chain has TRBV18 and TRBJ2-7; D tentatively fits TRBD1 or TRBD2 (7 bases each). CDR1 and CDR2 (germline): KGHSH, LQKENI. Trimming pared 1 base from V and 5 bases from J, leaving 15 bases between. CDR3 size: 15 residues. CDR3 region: CASSPQVGGGNEQYF. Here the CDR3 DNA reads TGTGCCAGCTCACCACAAGTGGGAGGGGGCAACGAGCAGTACTTC.

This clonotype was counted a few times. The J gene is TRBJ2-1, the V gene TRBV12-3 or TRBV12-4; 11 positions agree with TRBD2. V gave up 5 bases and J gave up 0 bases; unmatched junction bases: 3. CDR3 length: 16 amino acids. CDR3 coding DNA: TGTGCCAGCAGTCGTACTAGCGGGAGCTCCTACAATGAGCAGTTCTTC. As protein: CASSRTSGSSYNEQFF.

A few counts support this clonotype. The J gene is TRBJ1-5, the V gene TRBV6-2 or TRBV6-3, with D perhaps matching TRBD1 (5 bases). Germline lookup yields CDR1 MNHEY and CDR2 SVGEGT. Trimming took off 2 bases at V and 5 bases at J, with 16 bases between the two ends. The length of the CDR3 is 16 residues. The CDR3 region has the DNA TGTGCCAGCAGTTACCAGGCCAGGGCTGGCGATCAGCCCCAGCATTTT. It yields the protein CASSYQARAGDQPQHF.